Below are 15 T cell receptor beta chains sequenced from a single sample in a study of Graves' ophthalmopathy and Graves' hyperthyroidism. The TCR beta CDR3 regions underwent amplification from RNA transcripts. The authors performed first-round RT-PCR with HTBI primers and then a second-round multiplex PCR. TCRdb ran MiXCR on the multiplex PCR reads and lists one entry per CDR3 protein. The sample contains about 210,000 distinct CDR3 sequences, 29% of which appear only once. The material sequenced was peripheral blood. The receptors come from a man aged 50-59 years with Graves' ophthalmopathy.

This clonotype was observed at least ten times. Its ends do not fully match the called genes, so a read error is possible. This sequence joins TRBV7-2 and TRBJ2-7, with TRBD1 matching 12 bases. CDR1 and CDR2 from the germline V gene are SGHTA and FQGNSA. This CDR3 has 15 amino acids. The CDR3 here is CASSPRDRGLDEQHF. The CDR3 nucleotides read TGTGCCAGCAGCCCTCGGGACAGGGGGCTCGACGAGCAGCACTTC.

V and J are TRBV7-2 and TRBJ1-1; 8 nucleotides match TRBD1. The junction had 4 bases not matched to a gene; V was cut back by 1 base and J by 3 bases. Germline CDR1 and CDR2: SGHTA and FQGNSA. CDR3 size: 15 residues. The CDR3 sequence: CASSLGRGRDTEAFF. The CDR3, as DNA: TGTGCCAGCAGCTTAGGCAGGGGGCGTGACACTGAAGCTTTCTTT.

This sequence joins TRBV20-1 and TRBJ2-2; maybe TRBD1 (6 bases). Germline V gene lookup returns CDR1 DFQATT and CDR2 SNEGSKA (reference sequence). Trimming removed 1 base from V and 5 bases from J, with 11 bases in between. This CDR3 is built from 14 residues. Written as DNA, the CDR3 is TGCAGTGCTAGAGCCGGGACACTGACCGGGGAGCTGTTTTTT. This encodes CSARAGTLTGELFF.

V is TRBV6-1 and J is TRBJ2-5, with a possible D match to TRBD1 (6 bases). The V gene's germline CDR1 is MNHNS and CDR2 SASEGT. The V end lost 7 bases, the J end lost 5 bases, and 14 bases lay between the germline ends. This CDR3 is built from 13 residues. The CDR3 loop is CASNELRGETQYF. In DNA, the CDR3 is TGTGCCAGCAACGAGTTAAGGGGGGAGACCCAGTACTTC.

V usage is TRBV28 and J usage is TRBJ2-7, with TRBD2 identical over 9 bases. CDR3 length: 15 amino acids. With V trimmed by 2 bases and J by 5 bases, 7 bases remained unmatched. CDR1 is MDHEN and CDR2 is SYDVKM in the germline V gene. The CDR3 sequence: CASSLLGGLANEQYF. The CDR3 DNA is TGTGCCAGCAGTTTACTCGGGGGACTAGCAAACGAGCAGTACTTC.

The chain joins TRBV6-1 to TRBJ2-5, with 8 nucleotides matching TRBD1. This CDR3 region has 13 residues. J gave up 5 bases and V 7 bases, and 6 bases lay outside the gene matches. Germline V gives CDR1 MNHNS, CDR2 SASEGT. In nucleotides, the CDR3 is TGTGCCAGCATTCACAGGGGGTCGGAGACCCAGTACTTC. Translated, it gives CASIHRGSETQYF.

This clonotype was detected many times. This chain joins TRBV10-2 and TRBJ1-5; D remains ambiguous. Trimming took 5 bases from V and 7 from J, leaving 15 bases between them. The CDR3 consists of 14 residues. CDR1 and CDR2 from the germline V gene are WSHSY and SAAADI. CDR3: CASSPGKLGQPQHF. The CDR3 nucleotides are TGCGCCAGCAGTCCCGGGAAGTTGGGCCAGCCCCAGCATTTT.

This clonotype occurred many times. The chain joins TRBV6-1 to TRBJ2-7; 12 bases match TRBD2. CDR1 MNHNS and CDR2 SASEGT come from the germline V gene. The CDR3 loop spans 16 amino acids. After removal of 6 bases from V and 2 bases from J, the junction contained 8 bases not matched to a gene. Here the CDR3 DNA reads TGTGCCAGCAGACCCGGGACTAGCGGGTCGACCTACGAGCAGTACTTC. It specifies CASRPGTSGSTYEQYF.

J is TRBJ2-5 and V is TRBV27; tentatively, D is TRBD1 (6 bases). The germline CDR1 and CDR2 sequences are MNHEY and SMNVEV (reference sequence). The CDR3 sequence is 12 residues long. V lost 6 bases and J 5 bases, leaving 10 bases between the germline ends. The CDR3 protein is CASSRGGETQYF. The CDR3 DNA sequence: TGTGCCAGCAGCAGGGGCGGTGAGACCCAGTACTTC.

V is TRBV6-5 and J is TRBJ1-1; 9 bases line up with TRBD1. In germline, CDR1 is MNHEY, CDR2 SVGAGI. Losses at the gene ends were 0 bases for V and 10 bases for J; bases not matched to a gene: 9. The CDR3 covers 15 residues. The CDR3 nucleotides read TGTGCCAGCAGTTACTCGTCCCGGACAGGGGCACCAGCTTTCTTT. Translating it yields CASSYSSRTGAPAFF.

This clonotype was seen many times. The chain employs TRBV19 and TRBJ1-1; D is undetermined. V was shortened by 5 bases and J by 4 bases, with 11 bases between the two germline ends. The CDR3 has 13 residues. CDR1 and CDR2 (germline): LNHDA, SQIVND (reference sequence). The CDR3 region is CASSGDKGTEAFF. The CDR3 region has the DNA TGTGCCAGTAGTGGGGATAAGGGCACTGAAGCTTTCTTT.

The chain links TRBV12-3 or TRBV12-4 to TRBJ2-5; D unclear. CDR3 length equals 15 residues. Between the trimmed V and J ends, which lost 5 bases and 4 bases, there was a span of 17 bases. CDR3 amino acids: CASSTLLGVLETQYF. The CDR3, as DNA: TGTGCCAGCAGTACCCTTTTAGGAGTCCTAGAGACCCAGTACTTC.

Ten or more counts support this clonotype. V and J are TRBV6-1 and TRBJ1-6; 7 bases agree with TRBD1. The germline V gene has CDR1 MNHNS and CDR2 SASEGT. The CDR3 has 15 residues. After removal of 6 bases from V and 10 bases from J, the junction contained 12 bases not matched to a gene. CDR3 sequence reads: CASSLTTGMGSPLHF. CDR3 nucleotides: TGTGCCAGCAGCCTCACGACAGGGATGGGGTCACCCCTCCACTTT.

This clonotype was recorded many times. The V gene is TRBV6-5, the J gene TRBJ1-1; tentative D call: TRBD1 (6 bases). Germline CDR1 and CDR2: MNHEY and SVGAGI. V was trimmed by 0 bases and J by 4 bases, leaving 18 bases between them. CDR3 length equals 17 residues. The CDR3 sequence is CASSYSRLSRGGTEAFF. CDR3 coding DNA: TGTGCCAGCAGTTACTCGAGACTGAGCAGAGGGGGCACTGAAGCTTTCTTT.

This clonotype was detected many times. The chain recombines TRBV12-3 or TRBV12-4 with TRBJ2-7; unclear D gene. The CDR3 is 13 residues long. With 6 bases removed from V and 5 bases from J, the gap between germline ends came to 14 bases. CDR3 sequence (DNA): TGTGCCAGCAGCACCCTCGTCTGGGACGAGCAGTACTTC. Its protein is CASSTLVWDEQYF.